What follows describes a single T cell receptor (beta chain). These data originate in a study of blood T cell repertoires in COVID-19. Across the study: Specimens from acute and convalescent COVID-19 originated in the United States, Italy and Spain.

The junction had 7 bases not matched to a gene; V was cut back by 0 bases and J by 2 bases. Germline CDR1 is SGDLS and CDR2 is YYNGEE. CDR3 size: 16 residues. Per the study methods: Amplification of reference gene primers was used by the study to estimate nucleated cell counts. The protocol was immunoSEQ multiplex PCR, while the TCRdb copy is restricted to in-frame clones and leaves out a portion. V and J calls and clone size are copied from that table; D and trimming were computed from the DNA. The sample records 150,000 to 200,000 clones, around 93% being singletons. Sequenced input: peripheral blood. The chain links TRBV9 to TRBJ2-5; the match to TRBD2 covers 7 bases. This receptor was obtained from a man aged 25 to 40 with COVID-19, enrolled during active disease. CDR3 residues: CASSVGNSGSQETQYF. CDR3 coding DNA: TGTGCCAGCAGCGTAGGGAATAGCGGGTCGCAAGAGACCCAGTACTTC.